This entry lists 31 T cell receptor beta chains sequenced from one sample in a study of blood T cell repertoires in COVID-19. Sequencing was performed with immunoSEQ multiplex PCR; in TCRdb, only in-frame clones are kept and a portion is missing. The sample lists under 75,000 clones, about 81% seen once, with about a sixth in the top ten. Sequences were obtained from peripheral blood. The receptor source for this set is an older man with acute or convalescent COVID-19.

The rearrangement uses TRBV5-1 and TRBJ2-1; 11 bases agree with TRBD2. The junction had 6 bases not matched to a gene; V was cut back by 4 bases and J by 3 bases. CDR3 size: 16 residues. Germline CDR1 reads SGHRS; CDR2 reads YFSETQ. The CDR3 region is CASSRSTSGGYNEQFF. Written as DNA, the CDR3 is TGCGCCAGCAGCCGGAGTACTAGCGGGGGCTACAATGAGCAGTTCTTC.

V gene TRBV5-1 combines with J gene TRBJ1-1; 8 bases fit TRBD1. Per germline, CDR1 SGHRS and CDR2 YFSETQ. Unmatched junction bases numbered 9, after V lost 4 bases and J lost 1 base. The CDR3 contains 16 residues. The CDR3, as DNA: TGCGCCAGCAGCCGAGGACCGACAGGGGCGAACACTGAAGCTTTCTTT. It is translated as CASSRGPTGANTEAFF. Full variable domain (missing parts from reference TRBV5-1 and TRBJ1-1): KAGVTQTPRYLIKTRGQQVTLSCSPISGHRSVSWYQQTPGQGLQFLFEYFSETQRNKGNFPGRFSGRQFSNSRSEMNVSTLELGDSALYLCASSRGPTGANTEAFFGQGTRLTVV.

The chain combines TRBV19 with TRBJ2-4; 13 bases line up with TRBD2. The CDR3 contains 18 residues. The J segment lost 0 bases and the V segment lost 4 bases, leaving 6 bases of the junction unmatched. Germline CDR1 reads LNHDA; CDR2 reads SQIVND (reference sequence). CDR3 loop: CASSRLAGGKLAKNIQYF. The DNA for the CDR3 is TGTGCCAGTAGTAGACTAGCGGGGGGTAAACTAGCCAAAAACATTCAGTACTTC. The whole variable domain, filled in from reference TRBV19 and TRBJ2-4, reads DGGITQSPKYLFRKEGQNVTLSCEQNLNHDAMYWYRQDPGQGLRLIYYSQIVNDFQKGDIAEGYSVSREKKESFPLTVTSAQKNPTAFYLCASSRLAGGKLAKNIQYFGAGTRLSVL.

The chain joins TRBV10-1 to TRBJ2-3; tentatively, D is TRBD2 (6 bases). In germline, CDR1 is WNHNN, CDR2 SYGVQD (reference sequence). V was cut by 3 bases and J by 6 bases, with 28 bases left in between. CDR3 length: 19 amino acids. CDR3 in amino acids: CASSEDGGTGKLVADTQYF. The CDR3 DNA reads as TGCGCCAGCAGTGAAGATGGAGGGACCGGAAAATTAGTAGCCGATACGCAGTATTTT.

This rearrangement joins TRBV12-3 or TRBV12-4 to TRBJ1-1, with D unclear. Trimming removed 3 bases from V and 6 bases from J, with 8 bases in between. This CDR3 region has 12 residues. In DNA, the CDR3 is TGTGCCAGCAGTTTTTTTAGCGCTGAAGCTTTCTTT. This gives the protein CASSFFSAEAFF.

The chain joins TRBV3-1 (or the pseudogene TRBV3-2) to TRBJ1-1; unclear D gene. Trimming stripped 4 bases from V and 5 bases from J, with 14 bases between. The CDR3 consists of 14 residues. Germline loops: CDR1 LGHDT, CDR2 YNNKEL (reference sequence). The DNA for the CDR3 is TGTGCCAGCAGCCCCTGGGGAGGGAGGACTGAAGCTTTCTTT. This sequence encodes CASSPWGGRTEAFF.

The sample holds a few counts of this clone. The rearrangement uses TRBV3-1 (or the pseudogene TRBV3-2) and TRBJ2-3; possible D gene TRBD2, 6 bases. This CDR3 has 16 amino acids. Trimming removed 1 base at V and 0 bases at J, with 11 bases between. Germline CDR1 and CDR2: LGHDT and YNNKEL (reference sequence). CDR3 in DNA: TGTGCCAGCAGCCAAGTCGGAAGCGGGAGCACAGATACGCAGTATTTT. Translation gives CASSQVGSGSTDTQYF.

This chain joins TRBV15 and TRBJ2-1; the D gene is possibly TRBD2 (5 bases). Germline V gene sequence: CDR1 LNHNV, CDR2 YYDKDF (reference sequence). CDR3 length: 15 residues. Trimming took off 4 bases at V and 6 bases at J, with 16 bases between the two ends. The CDR3 DNA reads TGTGCCACCAGCAAGGACCGGGGAAGTGCCAATGAGCAGTTCTTC. This sequence encodes CATSKDRGSANEQFF.

The rearrangement links TRBV2 to TRBJ2-3; D may be TRBD1 (6 bases). Trimming shortened V by 5 bases and J by 0 bases, and 12 bases separated the two germline ends. Germline V gene sequence: CDR1 SNHLY, CDR2 FYNNEI. CDR3 length: 15 residues. CDR3 coding DNA: TGTGCCAGCAGTCCACAGGGCTATAGCACAGATACGCAGTATTTT. Translated, it gives CASSPQGYSTDTQYF.

This clone occurred a few times. This chain connects TRBV18 to TRBJ1-1; 11 bases match TRBD1. V lost 2 bases to trimming and J lost 10 bases; unmatched junction nucleotides: 15. From germline, CDR1 is KGHSH and CDR2 LQKENI. The CDR3 runs to 17 residues. The CDR3 DNA is TGTGCCAGCTCACCAGGCAGTCTAGTTAGGACAGGGGGCCGAGCTTTCTTT. Protein sequence: CASSPGSLVRTGGRAFF.

This chain links TRBV3-1 (or the pseudogene TRBV3-2) with TRBJ1-3, with 8 bases matching TRBD1. Germline V gene sequence: CDR1 LGHDT, CDR2 YNNKEL (reference sequence). Trimming took 2 bases from V and 2 from J; bases not matched to a gene: 8. The CDR3 is made up of 17 amino acids. The CDR3 region is CASSQFPQGAAGNTIYF. The CDR3 DNA reads TGTGCCAGCAGCCAATTCCCGCAGGGGGCTGCTGGAAACACCATATATTTT.

The V gene is TRBV5-1, the J gene TRBJ2-3; 8 bases line up with TRBD2. The CDR3 totals 15 residues. The junction had 2 bases not matched to a gene; V was cut back by 0 bases and J by 2 bases. Germline CDR1 and CDR2: SGHRS and YFSETQ. The CDR3 is CASSLAGLVTDTQYF. CDR3 nucleotide sequence: TGCGCCAGCAGCTTGGCGGGACTAGTCACAGATACGCAGTATTTT.

V is TRBV28 and J is TRBJ2-7; TRBD2 agrees at 8 bases. Germline CDR1 MDHEN, CDR2 SYDVKM. V lost 2 bases to trimming and J lost 2 bases; unmatched junction nucleotides: 2. The CDR3 extends over 14 amino acids. CDR3 residues: CASSLREGTYEQYF. The CDR3 DNA reads as TGTGCCAGCAGTTTACGGGAGGGGACCTACGAGCAGTACTTC. Variable domain in full (rest from reference TRBV28 and TRBJ2-7): DVKVTQSSRYLVKRTGEKVFLECVQDMDHENMFWYRQDPGLGLRLIYFSYDVKMKEKGDIPEGYSVSREKKERFSLILESASTNQTSMYLCASSLREGTYEQYFGPGTRLTVT.

The rearrangement uses TRBV5-4 and TRBJ1-4; 8 bases agree with TRBD1. Germline CDR1 reads SGHNT; CDR2 reads YYREEE (reference sequence). Trimming cost V 5 bases and J 8 bases; bases outside gene matches: 5. CDR3 length: 13 amino acids. The CDR3, as DNA: TGTGCCAGCAGGGACAGGGTAGGGGAAAAACTGTTTTTT. The encoded protein is CASRDRVGEKLFF.

The chain couples TRBV7-2 to TRBJ2-7; tentative D call: TRBD1 (5 bases). The V end was cut by 5 bases, the J end by 2 bases, with 10 bases between. CDR1 is SGHTA and CDR2 is FQGNSA in the germline V gene. This CDR3 has 13 amino acids. The CDR3 DNA reads as TGTGCCAGCAGCGGTCAGGGCACCTACGAGCAGTACTTC. Translation gives CASSGQGTYEQYF.

V usage is TRBV30 and J usage is TRBJ1-5, with TRBD1 identical over 8 bases. In germline, CDR1 is GTSNPN, CDR2 SVGIG (reference sequence). V was pared by 5 bases and J by 2 bases, with 11 bases of the junction left unmatched. This CDR3 comprises 16 residues. The CDR3 region has the DNA TGTGCCTGGCAAATCCCGGACAGGGATGGCAATCAGCCCCAGCATTTT. It specifies CAWQIPDRDGNQPQHF.

The chain carries TRBV5-1 and TRBJ2-1; TRBD1 matches 8 bases. The CDR3 totals 15 residues. Germline assignment: CDR1 SGHRS and CDR2 YFSETQ. The junction had 7 bases not matched to a gene; V was cut back by 4 bases and J by 4 bases. This CDR3 reads CASSATGTGYNEQFF. In nucleotides, the CDR3 is TGCGCCAGCAGCGCGACCGGGACAGGATACAATGAGCAGTTCTTC.

The chain employs TRBV7-8 and TRBJ1-5; the D gene is possibly TRBD1 (6 bases). V dropped 5 bases and J dropped 2 bases, with 16 bases sitting between them. Germline assignment: CDR1 SGHVS and CDR2 FQNEAQ. The CDR3 loop spans 16 amino acids. In DNA, the CDR3 is TGTGCCAGCAGCCAGACGGGGGGGCTTGGCAATCAGCCCCAGCATTTT. It yields the protein CASSQTGGLGNQPQHF.

The CDR3 DNA is TGCAGCGTTGCGCAGGGACAAAACTATGGCTACACCTTC. Translating gives CSVAQGQNYGYTF. The chain is built from TRBV29-1 and TRBJ1-2; D is possibly TRBD1 (6 bases). Germline CDR1 SQVTM, CDR2 ANQGSEA. The V gene lost 4 bases and the J gene lost 2 bases, with 11 bases spanning the gap. CDR3 size: 13 residues.

CDR3 DNA: TGCGCCAGCAGCTCCGGGACAGGGAATGAAAAACTGTTTTTT. Its translation: CASSSGTGNEKLFF. V gene TRBV5-1 combines with J gene TRBJ1-4, with 9 bases matching TRBD1. Trimming took 3 bases from V and 5 from J; bases not matched to a gene: 2. The germline V gene has CDR1 SGHRS and CDR2 YFSETQ. This CDR3 comprises 14 residues.

This sequence joins TRBV9 and TRBJ2-3; no definite D call. The CDR3 covers 13 residues. Trimming stripped 1 base from V and 3 bases from J, with 6 bases between. Germline V CDR1 and CDR2: SGDLS, YYNGEE. CDR3 residues: CASSVSRTDTQYF. The CDR3 nucleotides read TGTGCCAGCAGCGTATCTAGGACAGATACGCAGTATTTT.

The chain uses TRBV5-4 and TRBJ2-3; 8 positions agree with TRBD2. Germline loops: CDR1 SGHNT, CDR2 YYREEE (reference sequence). CDR3 size: 15 residues. After removal of 1 base from V and 6 bases from J, the junction contained 7 bases not matched to a gene. Here the CDR3 reads CASSLTGGAGDTQYF. In DNA, the CDR3 is TGTGCCAGCAGCTTGACGGGGGGGGCCGGTGATACGCAGTATTTT.

This sequence joins TRBV9 and TRBJ2-2; perhaps TRBD1 as D (6 bases). The germline CDR1 and CDR2 sequences are SGDLS and YYNGEE. V was shortened by 0 bases and J by 7 bases, with 13 bases between the two germline ends. The CDR3 runs to 15 residues. The CDR3: CASSVAGTPLGELFF. The DNA of the CDR3 is TGTGCCAGCAGCGTAGCCGGGACACCTCTCGGGGAGCTGTTTTTT.

This sequence joins TRBV10-3 and TRBJ2-2, with 8 bases that match TRBD1. From germline, CDR1 is ENHRY and CDR2 SYGVKD. This CDR3 region has 16 residues. Unmatched junction bases numbered 10, after V lost 6 bases and J lost 4 bases. The CDR3 here is CAISESLTGVTGELFF. The CDR3 nucleotides read TGTGCCATCAGCGAGAGCCTGACAGGGGTCACCGGGGAGCTGTTTTTT.

This clone was observed a single time. This rearrangement joins TRBV5-1 to TRBJ1-2; a weak D match, TRBD1 (5 bases). Trimming shortened V by 0 bases and J by 2 bases, and 5 bases separated the two germline ends. The germline V gene has CDR1 SGHRS and CDR2 YFSETQ. The CDR3 has 13 amino acids. The CDR3 region is CASSLDRNYGYTF. The CDR3, as DNA: TGCGCCAGCAGCTTGGACAGGAACTATGGCTACACCTTC.

This chain connects TRBV11-3 to TRBJ1-1, with D unclear. The CDR3 runs to 13 residues. The V end was cut by 4 bases, the J end by 8 bases, with 14 bases between. Germline values: CDR1 SGHNT, CDR2 YENEEA. The CDR3 sequence: CASSSEFESEAFF. CDR3 coding DNA: TGTGCCAGCAGCTCCGAGTTCGAGTCAGAAGCTTTCTTT.

This clone was seen a few times. J is TRBJ2-1 and V is TRBV4-3; TRBD2 aligns across 9 bases. Looked up from germline, CDR1 is LGHNA and CDR2 is YSLEER. CDR3 length: 17 residues. V lost 4 bases, J lost 7 bases, and 14 bases stayed unmatched. The CDR3 DNA sequence: TGCGCCAGCAGCCCCCGGCGGGAGGGCTCTTATGCTAATGAGCAGTTCTTC. As protein: CASSPRREGSYANEQFF.

The chain carries TRBV12-3 or TRBV12-4 and TRBJ2-5; unclear D gene. Trimming took 3 bases from V and 5 from J, leaving 10 bases between them. This CDR3 has 13 amino acids. The CDR3 reads CASSFMVRETQYF. CDR3 DNA: TGTGCCAGCAGTTTCATGGTCCGGGAGACCCAGTACTTC.

The chain recombines TRBV4-1 with TRBJ1-6; 8 nucleotides line up with TRBD1. V gave up 3 bases and J gave up 11 bases; unmatched junction bases: 12. This CDR3 has 16 residues. The germline gives CDR1 MGHRA, CDR2 YSYEKL. The CDR3 region has the DNA TGCGCCAGCAGCCACCCCGGACGGACAGGGAAGCCACCCCTCCACTTT. The encoded protein is CASSHPGRTGKPPLHF.

This clone was picked up one time. This chain joins TRBV28 and TRBJ2-2, with D perhaps matching TRBD2 (5 bases). V was cut by 6 bases and J by 2 bases, with 10 bases left in between. This CDR3 comprises 14 residues. Germline assignment: CDR1 MDHEN and CDR2 SYDVKM. The DNA for the CDR3 is TGTGCCAGCAGACTAGGACGAAACACCGGGGAGCTGTTTTTT. Encoded protein: CASRLGRNTGELFF.

This clone occurred once. V and J are TRBV5-4 and TRBJ2-5; 7 bases fit TRBD1. With V trimmed by 8 bases and J by 2 bases, 15 bases remained unmatched. Germline assignment: CDR1 SGHNT and CDR2 YYREEE (reference sequence). CDR3 length: 16 amino acids. The CDR3 bases are TGTGCCAGTTTACTTCGTCCGGACAGGCCTCAAGAGACCCAGTACTTC. Protein sequence: CASLLRPDRPQETQYF.